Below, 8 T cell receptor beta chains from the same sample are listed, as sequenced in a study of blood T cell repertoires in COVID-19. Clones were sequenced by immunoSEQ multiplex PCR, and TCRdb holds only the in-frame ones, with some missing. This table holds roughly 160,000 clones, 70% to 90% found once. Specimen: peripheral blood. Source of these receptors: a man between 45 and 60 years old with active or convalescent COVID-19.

The CDR3: CASSLTGTGAYEDTQYF. In DNA form, the CDR3 reads TGTGCCAGCAGCTTAACCGGGACAGGGGCGTATGAAGATACGCAGTATTTT. The chain couples TRBV7-3 to TRBJ2-3; 10 bases are shared with TRBD1. The CDR3 spans 17 residues. The junction had 8 bases not matched to a gene; V was cut back by 0 bases and J by 5 bases. Germline V gives CDR1 SGHTA, CDR2 FQGTGA. Variable domain in full (rest from reference TRBV7-3 and TRBJ2-3): GAGVSQTPSNKVTEKGKYVELRCDPISGHTALYWYRQSLGQGPEFLIYFQGTGAADDSGLPNDRFFAVRPEGSVSTLKIQRTERGDSAVYLCASSLTGTGAYEDTQYFGPGTRLTVL.

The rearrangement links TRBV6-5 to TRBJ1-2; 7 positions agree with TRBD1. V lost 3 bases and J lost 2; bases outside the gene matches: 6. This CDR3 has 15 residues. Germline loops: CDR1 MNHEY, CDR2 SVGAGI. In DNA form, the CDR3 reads TGTGCCAGCAGTTATTCGGAGACAGGGAACTATGGCTACACCTTC. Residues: CASSYSETGNYGYTF.

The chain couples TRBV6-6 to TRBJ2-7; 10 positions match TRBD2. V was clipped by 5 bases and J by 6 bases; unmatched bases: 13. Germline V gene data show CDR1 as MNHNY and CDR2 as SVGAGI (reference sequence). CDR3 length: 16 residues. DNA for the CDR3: TGTGCCAGCAGTGACTTTCTAGCGGGAGAAATCGCCGAGCAGTACTTC. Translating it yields CASSDFLAGEIAEQYF.

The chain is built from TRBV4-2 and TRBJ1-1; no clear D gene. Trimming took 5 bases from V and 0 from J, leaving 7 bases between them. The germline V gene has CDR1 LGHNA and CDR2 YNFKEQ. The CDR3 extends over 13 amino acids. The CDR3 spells CASSVQMNTEAFF. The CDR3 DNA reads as TGTGCCAGCAGCGTTCAGATGAACACTGAAGCTTTCTTT.

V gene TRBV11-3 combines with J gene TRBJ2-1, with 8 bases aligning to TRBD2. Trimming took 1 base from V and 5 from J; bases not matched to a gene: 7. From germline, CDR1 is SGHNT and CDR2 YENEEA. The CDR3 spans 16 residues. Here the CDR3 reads CASSLVYTGGDNEQFF. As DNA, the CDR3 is TGTGCCAGCAGCTTAGTATATACGGGAGGGGACAATGAGCAGTTCTTC.

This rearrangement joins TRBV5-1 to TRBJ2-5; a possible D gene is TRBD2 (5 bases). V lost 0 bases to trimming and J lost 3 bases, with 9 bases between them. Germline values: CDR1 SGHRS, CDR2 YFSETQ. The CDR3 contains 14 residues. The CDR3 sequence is CASSLGLAKETQYF. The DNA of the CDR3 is TGCGCCAGCAGCTTGGGGCTAGCAAAAGAGACCCAGTACTTC.

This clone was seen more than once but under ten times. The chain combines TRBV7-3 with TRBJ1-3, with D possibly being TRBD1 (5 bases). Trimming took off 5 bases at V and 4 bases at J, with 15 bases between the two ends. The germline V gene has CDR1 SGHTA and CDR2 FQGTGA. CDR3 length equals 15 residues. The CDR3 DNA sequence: TGTGCCAGCAGCCCCGGCGGGGGATTCGGAAACACCATATATTTT. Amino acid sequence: CASSPGGGFGNTIYF.

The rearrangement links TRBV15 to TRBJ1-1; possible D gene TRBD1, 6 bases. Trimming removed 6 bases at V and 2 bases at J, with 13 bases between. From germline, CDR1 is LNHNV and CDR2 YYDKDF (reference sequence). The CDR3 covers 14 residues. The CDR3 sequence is CATRKTGVNTEAFF. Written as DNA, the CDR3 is TGTGCCACCAGAAAGACAGGAGTCAACACTGAAGCTTTCTTT.